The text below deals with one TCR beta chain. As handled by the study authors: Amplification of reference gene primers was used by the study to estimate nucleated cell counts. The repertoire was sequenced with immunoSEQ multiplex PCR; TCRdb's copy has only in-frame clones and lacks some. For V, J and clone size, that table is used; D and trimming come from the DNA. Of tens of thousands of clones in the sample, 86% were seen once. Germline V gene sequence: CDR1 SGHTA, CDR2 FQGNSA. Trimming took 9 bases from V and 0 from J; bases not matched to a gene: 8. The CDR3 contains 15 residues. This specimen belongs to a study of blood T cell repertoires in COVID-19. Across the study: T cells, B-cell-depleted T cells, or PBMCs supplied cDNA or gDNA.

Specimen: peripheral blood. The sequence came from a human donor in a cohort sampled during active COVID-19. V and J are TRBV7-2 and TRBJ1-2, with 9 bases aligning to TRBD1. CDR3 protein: CARWTGASANYGYTF. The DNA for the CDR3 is TGTGCCAGATGGACAGGGGCGTCGGCTAACTATGGCTACACCTTC.